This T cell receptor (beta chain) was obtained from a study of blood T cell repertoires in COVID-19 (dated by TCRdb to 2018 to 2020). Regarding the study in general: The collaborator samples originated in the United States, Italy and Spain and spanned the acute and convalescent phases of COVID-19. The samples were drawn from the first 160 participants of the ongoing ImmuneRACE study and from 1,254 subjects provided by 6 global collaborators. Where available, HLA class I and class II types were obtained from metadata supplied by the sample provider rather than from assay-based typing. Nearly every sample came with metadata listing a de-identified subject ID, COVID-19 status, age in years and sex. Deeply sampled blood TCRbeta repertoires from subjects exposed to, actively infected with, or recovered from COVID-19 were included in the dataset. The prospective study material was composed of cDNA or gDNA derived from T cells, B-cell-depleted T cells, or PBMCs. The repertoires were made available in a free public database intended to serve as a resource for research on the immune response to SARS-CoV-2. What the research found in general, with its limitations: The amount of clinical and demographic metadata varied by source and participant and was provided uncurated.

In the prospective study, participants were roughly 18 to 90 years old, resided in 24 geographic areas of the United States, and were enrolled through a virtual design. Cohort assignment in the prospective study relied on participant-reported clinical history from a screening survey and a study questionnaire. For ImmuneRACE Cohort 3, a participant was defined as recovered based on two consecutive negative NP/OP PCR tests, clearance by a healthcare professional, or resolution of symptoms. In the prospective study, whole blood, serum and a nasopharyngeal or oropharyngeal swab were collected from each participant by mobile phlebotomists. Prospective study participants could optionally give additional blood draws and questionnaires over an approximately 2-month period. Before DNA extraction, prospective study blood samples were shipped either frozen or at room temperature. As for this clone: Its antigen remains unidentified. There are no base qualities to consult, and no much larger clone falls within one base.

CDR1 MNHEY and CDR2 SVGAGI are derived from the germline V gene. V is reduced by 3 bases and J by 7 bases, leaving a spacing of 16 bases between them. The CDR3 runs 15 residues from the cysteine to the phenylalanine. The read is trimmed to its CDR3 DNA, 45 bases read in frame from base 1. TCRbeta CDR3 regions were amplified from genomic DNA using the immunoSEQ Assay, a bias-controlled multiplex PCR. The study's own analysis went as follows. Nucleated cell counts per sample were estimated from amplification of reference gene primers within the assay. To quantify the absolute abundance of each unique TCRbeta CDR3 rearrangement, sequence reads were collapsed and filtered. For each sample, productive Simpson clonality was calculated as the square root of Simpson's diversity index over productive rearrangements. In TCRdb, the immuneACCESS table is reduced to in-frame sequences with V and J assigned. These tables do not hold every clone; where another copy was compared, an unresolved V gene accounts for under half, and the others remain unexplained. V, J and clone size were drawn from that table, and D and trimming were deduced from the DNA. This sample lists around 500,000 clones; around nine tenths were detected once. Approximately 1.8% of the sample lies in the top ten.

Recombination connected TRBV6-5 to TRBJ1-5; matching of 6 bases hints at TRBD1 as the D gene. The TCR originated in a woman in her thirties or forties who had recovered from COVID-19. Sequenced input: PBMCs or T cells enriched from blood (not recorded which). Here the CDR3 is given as CASSYTGTIGQPQHF. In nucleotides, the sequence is TGTGCCAGCAGTTATACAGGGACAATAGGGCAGCCCCAGCATTTT.